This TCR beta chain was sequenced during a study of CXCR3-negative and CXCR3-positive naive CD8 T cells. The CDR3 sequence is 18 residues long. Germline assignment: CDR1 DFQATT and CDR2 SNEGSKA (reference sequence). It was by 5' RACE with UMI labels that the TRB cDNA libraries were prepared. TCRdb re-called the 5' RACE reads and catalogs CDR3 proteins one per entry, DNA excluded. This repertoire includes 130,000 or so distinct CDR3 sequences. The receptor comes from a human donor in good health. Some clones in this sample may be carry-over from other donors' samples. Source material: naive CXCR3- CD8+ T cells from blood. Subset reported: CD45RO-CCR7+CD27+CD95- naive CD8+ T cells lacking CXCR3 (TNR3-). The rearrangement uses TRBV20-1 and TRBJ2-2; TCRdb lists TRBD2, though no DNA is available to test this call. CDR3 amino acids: CSARVKTGTSGLTGELFF.